This T cell receptor beta chain was identified in a study of blood T cell repertoires in COVID-19 (dated by TCRdb to the early 2020s). About the study as a whole: The collaborator samples originated in the United States, Italy and Spain and spanned the acute and convalescent phases of COVID-19. Where available, HLA class I and class II types were taken from metadata supplied by the sample provider and were not determined by assay-based typing. Deeply sampled blood TCRbeta repertoires from subjects exposed to, actively infected with, or recovered from COVID-19 were included in the dataset. Samples came from the ongoing ImmuneRACE study (first 160 participants) plus 1,254 subjects from 6 global collaborators. The repertoires were released in a freely available public database meant as a resource for research on the immune response to SARS-CoV-2. The material from the prospective study consisted of cDNA or gDNA derived from T cells, B-cell-depleted T cells, or PBMCs. The sample metadata nearly always contained a de-identified subject ID, COVID-19 status, age in years and sex. Paper-wide results and their limitations: The quantity of clinical and demographic metadata differed by source and by participant and was supplied without curation.

Enrolling through a virtual design, the prospective study's participants ranged in age from roughly 18 to 90 years and lived across roughly 24 United States geographic areas. In the prospective study, participants were assigned to cohorts based on the clinical history participants reported in a screening survey and a study questionnaire. Recovered participants in ImmuneRACE Cohort 3 were defined by two consecutive negative NP/OP PCR tests, clearance by a healthcare professional, or resolution of symptoms. Each participant in the prospective study had whole blood, serum and a nasopharyngeal or oropharyngeal swab collected by mobile phlebotomists. Additional blood draws and questionnaires over an approximately 2-month period could optionally be provided by prospective study participants. Prospective study blood samples were shipped either frozen or at room temperature before DNA extraction. The immunoSEQ Assay, a bias-controlled multiplex PCR, was used to amplify TCRbeta CDR3 regions from genomic DNA. Regarding the original processing steps: The number of nucleated cells in each sample was estimated from the amplification of reference gene primers within the assay. To quantify the absolute abundance of each unique TCRbeta CDR3 rearrangement, sequence reads were collapsed and filtered. Productive Simpson clonality was computed per sample as the square root of Simpson's diversity index over productive rearrangements. TCRdb took this table from immuneACCESS and kept in-frame rearrangements with V and J called. Such tables lack part of the clones; where checked against another copy, unresolved V genes explain under half of the gap, and the rest is unexplained. D and trimming come from the DNA, and the V and J calls and clone size come from that table. The sample table lists approximately 280,000 clones, 89% of them with a count of one. Jointly, the top ten make up around 1.9% of the sample.

Taken from cysteine to phenylalanine, the CDR3 has 13 residues. Of all the DNA, just the CDR3 is kept, 39 bases in frame from base 1. V and J are truncated by 2 bases and 5 bases respectively, leaving an intervening sequence of 9 bases. The CDR1 and CDR2 encoded by the germline V gene (reference sequence) are LGHDT and YNNKEL. This clone was detected once. The specificity of this receptor is unknown. Per-nucleotide qualities are absent, and no much larger clonotype sits a single base away. This same CDR3 is encoded by further DNA sequences in the sample. This TCR was recovered from a woman aged 55-69 years who had recovered from COVID-19. This chain joins TRBV3-1 (or the pseudogene TRBV3-2) to TRBJ2-5; TRBD1 could be the D gene, as 5 bases match. The source material was PBMCs or T cells enriched from blood (not recorded which). Here is the DNA: TGTGCCAGCAGCCAAAGGGGTGGCGAGACCCAGTACTTC. Translated, it gives CASSQRGGETQYF.